A single sample gave rise to the 9 T cell receptor beta chains below, sequenced in a study of control samples from healthy donors and cancer patients. The data were produced by immunoSEQ multiplex PCR, yet TCRdb's version contains in-frame clones alone and is incomplete. The sample has approximately 49,000 clones, roughly nine tenths seen once; the top ten hold 1.5% to 2%. The material sequenced was PBMCs. These TCRs come from a man aged 40-49 years with colorectal cancer.

The chain employs TRBV7-9 and TRBJ2-7; 7 bases line up with TRBD1. CDR3 size: 15 residues. The V segment lost 4 bases and the J segment 0 bases; nucleotides outside the gene matches: 6. The germline V gene has CDR1 SEHNR and CDR2 FQNEAQ (reference sequence). CDR3 nucleotide sequence: TGTGCCAGCAGCTCGACAGGGTCAGACTCCTACGAGCAGTACTTC. It specifies CASSSTGSDSYEQYF.

DNA for the CDR3: TGTGCCAGCAGCCCCGACAGAGCTATAGCCTACGAGCAGTACTTC. Its translation: CASSPDRAIAYEQYF. The chain links TRBV6-2 or TRBV6-3 to TRBJ2-7; possible D gene TRBD1, 5 bases. The CDR3 covers 15 residues. Trimming took off 6 bases at V and 2 bases at J, with 17 bases between the two ends. The germline V gene has CDR1 MNHEY and CDR2 SVGEGT.

V is TRBV5-1 and J is TRBJ1-1, with a weak D call TRBD1 (6 bases). CDR3 length: 16 residues. Germline lookup yields CDR1 SGHRS and CDR2 YFSETQ. With 0 bases removed from V and 0 bases from J, the gap between germline ends came to 12 bases. In nucleotides, the CDR3 is TGCGCCAGCAGCTTGGCCCCGGGGGCGATGAACACTGAAGCTTTCTTT. Its translation: CASSLAPGAMNTEAFF.

The chain combines TRBV11-2 with TRBJ2-1; D uncertain. Germline V gives CDR1 SGHAT, CDR2 FQNNGV. The CDR3 length is 12 residues. Trimming cost V 5 bases and J 4 bases, with 6 bases left between them. For the CDR3, the DNA is TGTGCCAGCAGCCACCCTTACAATGAGCAGTTCTTC. Protein sequence: CASSHPYNEQFF.

This chain uses TRBV7-8 with TRBJ1-5; no clear D. Germline-derived CDR1 and CDR2 are SGHVS and FQNEAQ. Deletions cut 2 bases from V and 0 bases from J, with 8 bases between. The CDR3 extends over 15 amino acids. The CDR3 is CASSLFIGSNQPQHF. The CDR3 DNA follows: TGTGCCAGCAGCTTATTCATAGGTAGCAATCAGCCCCAGCATTTT. The full variable domain, its missing parts supplied by reference TRBV7-8 and TRBJ1-5, is GAGVSQSPRYKVAKRGQDVALRCDPISGHVSLFWYQQALGQGPEFLTYFQNEAQLDKSGLPSDRFFAERPEGSVSTLKIQRTQQEDSAVYLCASSLFIGSNQPQHFGDGTRLSIL.

The chain carries TRBV7-9 and TRBJ1-1, with D possibly TRBD1 on 5 matching bases. The germline V and J ends were trimmed by 7 bases and 1 base, with 10 bases remaining between them. Looked up from germline, CDR1 is SEHNR and CDR2 is FQNEAQ (reference sequence). This CDR3 contains 13 residues. CDR3 in amino acids: CASILGGNTEAFF. The CDR3 DNA reads TGTGCCAGCATTCTCGGGGGGAACACTGAAGCTTTCTTT.

The DNA of the CDR3 is TGCGCCAGCAGCTTGGCCAACGGGGGAGGTGGAGGTGAAGCTTTCTTT. The encoded protein is CASSLANGGGGGEAFF. This rearrangement joins TRBV5-1 to TRBJ1-1; D may be TRBD1 (5 bases). Germline V lookup: CDR1 SGHRS, CDR2 YFSETQ. CDR3 size: 16 residues. Trimming left V 0 bases short and J 7 bases short, with 19 bases between.

The chain has TRBV5-6 and TRBJ2-3, with a weak D call TRBD1 (5 bases). Germline V CDR1 and CDR2: SGHDT, YYEEEE. The CDR3 covers 16 residues. V was shortened by 3 bases and J by 0 bases, with 14 bases between the two germline ends. The CDR3 nucleotides read TGTGCCAGCAGCTCCGGAGCAGGGATTAGCACAGATACGCAGTATTTT. Translating it yields CASSSGAGISTDTQYF.

This sequence joins TRBV6-5 and TRBJ2-5, with D possibly matching TRBD1 (6 bases). Germline V gene sequence: CDR1 MNHEY, CDR2 SVGAGI. This CDR3 is built from 14 residues. The V and J ends lost 7 bases and 5 bases respectively, with 17 bases between them. The CDR3 DNA follows: TGTGCCAGCACCGTGCAGGGGTCGGGGGAGACCCAGTACTTC. It translates to CASTVQGSGETQYF.